This record covers a single TCR beta chain. Its antigen is not identified. The data were produced by immunoSEQ multiplex PCR, yet TCRdb's version contains in-frame clones alone and is incomplete. The sample holds 140,000 to 150,000 clones, 90% to 95% seen once. These data are taken from a study of T cell responses to AZD1222 COVID-19 vaccine. Findings and caveats of the study: Spike-specific TCR breadth rose after two AZD1222 doses, and depth rose as well. Donor demographics were predominantly white British with a female majority; clonal diversity may be underestimated.

The CDR3 sequence is 14 residues long. CDR1 is SNHLY and CDR2 is FYNNEI in the germline V gene. With 6 bases removed from V and 0 bases from J, the gap between germline ends came to 12 bases. The rearrangement joins TRBV2 to TRBJ2-7, with D possibly being TRBD2 (6 bases). The sequence came from an adult who had recovered from COVID-19. The sample here was peripheral blood, taken after recovery from COVID-19. The CDR3 protein is CASRADGGSYEQYF. The CDR3 DNA reads as TGTGCCAGCAGGGCCGACGGGGGCTCCTACGAGCAGTACTTC.